This T cell receptor beta chain was identified in a study of cytomegalovirus exposure and HLA in healthy donors. Study outcomes and limitations: A later examination showed that TCR association rates differed by HLA locus, with DRB1 most and HLA-C fewest.

The PCR used 60 Vbeta and 13 Jbeta primers. Assay used: immunoSEQ multiplex PCR; TCRdb lists only in-frame clones, some missing. The sample records 120,000 or so clones, 80% being singletons. This CDR3 spans 13 amino acids. Unmatched junction bases numbered 4, after V lost 8 bases and J lost 2 bases. CDR1 is MDHEN and CDR2 is SYDVKM in the germline V gene. Concerning this clone itself: Its specificity is unknown.

What was sequenced was PBMCs. The V gene is TRBV28, the J gene TRBJ2-7; 9 positions agree with TRBD2. The sequence was collected from a female donor in good health and CMV-seronegative. CDR3 sequence reads: CASLAGLTYEQYF. CDR3 bases: TGTGCCAGCCTAGCGGGGTTAACCTACGAGCAGTACTTC.